The 9 T cell receptor beta chains in this list originate from one sample, sequenced in a study of PD-1 blockade in classical Hodgkin lymphoma. Libraries were prepared by immunoSEQ multiplex PCR; TCRdb keeps only in-frame clonotypes and omits some of them. The sample records roughly 140,000 clones, around 73% being singletons. In every patient, relapse followed autologous stem cell transplantation, while exposure to brentuximab vedotin differed. Sequencing used peripheral blood mononuclear cells (PBMCs), obtained before the second cycle of nivolumab. The receptor source for this set is a human donor with classical Hodgkin lymphoma.

V and J are TRBV7-3 and TRBJ1-2; 8 positions agree with TRBD1. The germline gives CDR1 SGHTA, CDR2 FQGTGA. The length of the CDR3 is 13 residues. V lost 5 bases to trimming and J lost 7 bases; unmatched junction nucleotides: 6. CDR3 protein: CASSLGQGFGYTF. The CDR3 bases are TGTGCCAGCAGCCTTGGACAGGGTTTTGGCTACACCTTC.

The J gene is TRBJ1-3, the V gene TRBV18, with D possibly TRBD1 on 5 matching bases. Germline V gene lookup returns CDR1 KGHSH and CDR2 LQKENI. The CDR3 spans 17 residues. V lost 2 bases and J 0 bases, leaving 14 bases between the germline ends. CDR3 protein: CASSPITTAYSGNTIYF. The CDR3, as DNA: TGTGCCAGCTCACCAATTACGACAGCCTACTCTGGAAACACCATATATTTT.

The sample holds a few counts of this clone. The chain is built from TRBV19 and TRBJ1-1; TRBD1 might be the D (6 bases). Trimming shortened V by 4 bases and J by 2 bases, and 11 bases separated the two germline ends. The CDR3 totals 14 residues. CDR1 and CDR2 from the germline V gene are LNHDA and SQIVND (reference sequence). CDR3 sequence (DNA): TGTGCCAGTAGTACCCCGGGACAAAACACTGAAGCTTTCTTT. Translated: CASSTPGQNTEAFF.

This clone was observed once. The rearrangement joins TRBV6-1 to TRBJ2-1; no clear D gene. The CDR3 has 13 amino acids. Germline lookup yields CDR1 MNHNS and CDR2 SASEGT. V gave up 3 bases and J gave up 2 bases, with 5 bases separating them. CDR3 amino acids: CASSEFAYNEQFF. Written as DNA, the CDR3 is TGTGCCAGCAGTGAGTTTGCCTACAATGAGCAGTTCTTC.

The chain joins TRBV5-1 to TRBJ2-3; D call uncertain. V lost 6 bases to trimming and J lost 1 base, with 3 bases between them. The CDR3 sequence is 11 residues long. Per the germline V gene, CDR1 is SGHRS and CDR2 is YFSETQ. CDR3 nucleotides: TGCGCCAGCACACGCACAGATACGCAGTATTTT. Its protein is CASTRTDTQYF.

The chain recombines TRBV11-2 with TRBJ2-5, with D perhaps matching TRBD1 (5 bases). Germline loops: CDR1 SGHAT, CDR2 FQNNGV. Trimming took off 4 bases at V and 5 bases at J, with 14 bases between the two ends. The CDR3 is made up of 14 amino acids. CDR3 nucleotides: TGTGCCAGCAGCTCGACCAGCAGGGCGGAGACCCAGTACTTC. It translates to CASSSTSRAETQYF.

The chain links TRBV19 to TRBJ2-4, with 9 positions matching TRBD2. Germline CDR1 LNHDA, CDR2 SQIVND (reference sequence). J lost 4 bases, V lost 7 bases, and 8 bases had no gene match. There are 15 residues in the CDR3. CDR3 in DNA: TGTGCCAGTACGGAGGGCGGGAGGGATAAAAACATTCAGTACTTC. Translation: CASTEGGRDKNIQYF.

The chain combines TRBV5-1 with TRBJ2-5; TRBD2 agrees at 8 bases. Losses at the gene ends were 2 bases for V and 5 bases for J; bases not matched to a gene: 5. The CDR3 totals 14 residues. The germline V gene has CDR1 SGHRS and CDR2 YFSETQ. In nucleotides, the CDR3 is TGCGCCAGCAGCTTCGTGGGCGGGGGGGAGACCCAGTACTTC. Its protein product is CASSFVGGGETQYF.

This clone was detected once. J is TRBJ1-4 and V is TRBV10-3; 7 bases agree with TRBD1. Germline V lookup: CDR1 ENHRY, CDR2 SYGVKD. The ends lost 8 bases at V and 3 bases at J; junction bases unmatched: 3. The CDR3 is 13 amino acids. CDR3 sequence (DNA): TGTGCCATCGGAAGGGGGCCTAATGAAAAACTGTTTTTT. Translating it yields CAIGRGPNEKLFF.